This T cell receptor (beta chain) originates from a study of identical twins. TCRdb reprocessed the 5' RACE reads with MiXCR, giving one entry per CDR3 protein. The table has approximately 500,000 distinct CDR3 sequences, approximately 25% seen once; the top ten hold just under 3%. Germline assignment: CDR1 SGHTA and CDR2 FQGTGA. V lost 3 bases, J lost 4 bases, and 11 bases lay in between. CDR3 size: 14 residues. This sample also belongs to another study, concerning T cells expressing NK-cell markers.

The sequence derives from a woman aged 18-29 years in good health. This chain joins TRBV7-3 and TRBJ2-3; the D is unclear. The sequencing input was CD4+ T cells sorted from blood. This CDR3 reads CASSFGPQSDTQYF. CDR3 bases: TGTGCCAGCAGCTTCGGGCCTCAATCAGATACGCAGTATTTT.